The 18 T cell receptor beta chains listed next were all sequenced from one sample in a study of blood T cells in healthy people across ages. Primers used in a second PCR of about 6 to 12 cycles were a sample-barcoded 5' primer and a J-beta primer mix. TCRdb ran MiXCR on the 5' RACE reads and lists one entry per CDR3 protein. The sample contains hundreds of thousands of distinct CDR3 sequences, about 30% of which appear only once. Sequences were obtained from blood. These TCRs come from a woman aged 80 or older in good health.

This clonotype was counted a few times. The CDR3 sequence: CATSGHRGNTGELFF. CDR3 bases: TGTGCCACCAGTGGTCACAGGGGGAACACCGGGGAGCTGTTTTTT. This rearrangement joins TRBV24-1 to TRBJ2-2; 7 bases fit TRBD1. The CDR3 contains 15 residues. Trimming at V came to 5 bases and at J to 1 base, leaving 3 bases not matched to a gene. Looked up from germline, CDR1 is KGHDR and CDR2 is SFDVKD.

CDR3 in amino acids: CASSRMQETQYF. The CDR3 region has the DNA TGTGCCAGCAGTCGGATGCAAGAGACCCAGTACTTC. This chain uses TRBV12-3 or TRBV12-4 with TRBJ2-5; unclear D gene. The CDR3 length is 12 residues. Trimming stripped 5 bases from V and 2 bases from J, with 6 bases between.

This clonotype turned up a few times. The chain uses TRBV7-3 and TRBJ1-1; D uncertain. Germline loops: CDR1 SGHTA, CDR2 FQGTGA. The CDR3 loop spans 15 amino acids. The V and J ends lost 0 bases and 0 bases respectively, with 8 bases between them. DNA of the CDR3: TGTGCCAGCAGCTTAACGGCCATGATGAACACTGAAGCTTTCTTT. This gives the protein CASSLTAMMNTEAFF. Complete variable domain (other parts from reference TRBV7-3 and TRBJ1-1): GAGVSQTPSNKVTEKGKYVELRCDPISGHTALYWYRQSLGQGPEFLIYFQGTGAADDSGLPNDRFFAVRPEGSVSTLKIQRTERGDSAVYLCASSLTAMMNTEAFFGQGTRLTVV.

In this sample, this clonotype turned up many times. The rearrangement uses TRBV4-3 and TRBJ2-2, with 12 nucleotides matching TRBD2. Per germline, CDR1 LGHNA and CDR2 YSLEER. V gave up 0 bases and J gave up 7 bases; unmatched junction bases: 3. The CDR3 is 16 amino acids. CDR3 nucleotide sequence: TGCGCCAGCAGCCAAGAGCTAGCGGGGGGGTTCGGGGAGCTGTTTTTT. This sequence encodes CASSQELAGGFGELFF.

In this sample, this clonotype turned up a few times. This chain connects TRBV10-3 to TRBJ1-5; D unclear. Germline V gene sequence: CDR1 ENHRY, CDR2 SYGVKD. The CDR3 has 13 amino acids. Deletions cut 9 bases from V and 0 bases from J, with 9 bases between. The CDR3 here is CAMAGDSNQPQHF. The CDR3 DNA reads TGTGCCATGGCGGGAGATAGCAATCAGCCCCAGCATTTT.

Concerning this clonotype: A much more abundant neighbour one base away suggests this may be a read error. The rearrangement links TRBV4-2 to TRBJ1-2; D may be TRBD1 (6 bases). The CDR3 runs to 13 residues. Germline values: CDR1 LGHNA, CDR2 YNFKEQ. Here the CDR3 reads CASSLQGGYGCTF. Here the CDR3 DNA reads TGTGCCAGCAGCTTACAGGGAGGCTATGGCTGCACCTTC.

About this clonotype: A single base separates this from a much larger clone, so it may be a read error. The final CDR3 position lacks the conserved phenylalanine or tryptophan, pointing to a likely read error. The rearrangement joins TRBV12-3 or TRBV12-4 to TRBJ2-3; 9 bases are a match to TRBD2. CDR3 length: 16 amino acids. With V trimmed by 3 bases and J by 4 bases, 8 bases remained unmatched. The CDR3 sequence is CASSLGRRGGADTQYS. The CDR3 DNA reads TGTGCCAGCAGTTTGGGGAGGCGGGGGGGCGCAGATACGCAGTATTCT.

As for this clonotype: The junction departs from the called germline gene at one end, perhaps through a read error. This chain connects TRBV12-3 or TRBV12-4 to TRBJ2-3; no reliable D call. This CDR3 is built from 15 residues. CDR3 sequence: CASSFEAVSADAQYF. As DNA, the CDR3 is TGTGCCAGCAGTTTTGAAGCAGTGAGCGCAGATGCGCAGTATTTT.

This clonotype was counted at least ten times. The rearrangement joins TRBV2 to TRBJ1-4; a weak D match, TRBD1 (6 bases). The CDR3 runs to 13 residues. V was clipped by 4 bases and J by 8 bases, with 11 bases between them. In germline, CDR1 is SNHLY, CDR2 FYNNEI. This CDR3 is CASSGGGREKLFF. DNA of the CDR3: TGTGCCAGCAGTGGAGGGGGTCGAGAAAAACTGTTTTTT.

V gene TRBV5-1 combines with J gene TRBJ2-2, with D possibly called TRBD1 or TRBD2 (5 bases each). V lost 0 bases, J lost 1 base, and 10 bases lay in between. Germline CDR1 reads SGHRS; CDR2 reads YFSETQ. The CDR3 sequence is 16 residues long. For the CDR3, the DNA is TGCGCCAGCAGCTTGGATATGGGACGGAACACCGGGGAGCTGTTTTTT. It encodes CASSLDMGRNTGELFF.

This clonotype was found a few times. This chain connects TRBV4-2 to TRBJ2-7; tentatively, D is TRBD1 or TRBD2 (5 bases each). This CDR3 spans 16 amino acids. V lost 3 bases and J 7 bases, leaving 22 bases between the germline ends. Germline lookup yields CDR1 LGHNA and CDR2 YNFKEQ. This CDR3 is CASSQAGTDVQHEQYF. In nucleotides, the CDR3 is TGTGCCAGCAGCCAGGCCGGGACGGACGTACAGCATGAGCAGTACTTC.

This clonotype was observed at least ten times. The rearrangement uses TRBV6-5 and TRBJ1-2; 7 nucleotides line up with TRBD1. Looked up from germline, CDR1 is MNHEY and CDR2 is SVGAGI. With 7 bases clipped from V and 8 bases from J, the junction kept 4 bases outside the gene matches. The CDR3 loop spans 11 amino acids. The CDR3 DNA reads TGTGCCAGCACCGACAGGGAAGGCTACACCTTC. Encoded protein: CASTDREGYTF.

The chain carries TRBV6-5 and TRBJ1-1, with D uncertain. V shed 10 bases and J shed 5 bases, with 14 bases lying between them. The germline V gene has CDR1 MNHEY and CDR2 SVGAGI. This CDR3 is built from 12 residues. Written as DNA, the CDR3 is TGTGCCACCCGGTTTATGGGTACTGAAGCTTTCTTT. Translating it yields CATRFMGTEAFF.

The chain links TRBV4-3 to TRBJ2-1, with TRBD2 identical over 8 bases. The CDR3 length is 14 residues. Germline-derived CDR1 and CDR2 are LGHNA and YSLEER. V was pared by 1 base and J by 9 bases, with 5 bases of the junction left unmatched. The CDR3 coding sequence is TGCGCCAGCAGCCAAGGCGGGGGGAGGGGTGAGCAGTTCTTC. It is translated as CASSQGGGRGEQFF.

A few counts support this clonotype. The chain couples TRBV20-1 to TRBJ1-5; the D is unclear. The germline CDR1 and CDR2 sequences are DFQATT and SNEGSKA (reference sequence). The CDR3 has 13 amino acids. The V end lost 5 bases, the J end lost 3 bases, and 11 bases lay between the germline ends. Here the CDR3 DNA reads TGCAGTGCTGGATCCTTGACCAATCAGCCCCAGCATTTT. Protein: CSAGSLTNQPQHF.

The chain has TRBV7-2 and TRBJ2-4; maybe TRBD1 (6 bases). Germline CDR1 reads SGHTA; CDR2 reads FQGNSA. The CDR3 spans 15 residues. V was clipped by 5 bases and J by 6 bases, with 17 bases between them. The CDR3 DNA follows: TGTGCCAGCAGCAACTACTACAGGGATGGAAACATTCAGTACTTC. Its translation: CASSNYYRDGNIQYF.

Ten or more counts support this clonotype. The chain carries TRBV29-1 and TRBJ2-1; 10 bases agree with TRBD1. The junction had 9 bases not matched to a gene; V was cut back by 7 bases and J by 9 bases. This CDR3 spans 13 amino acids. In germline, CDR1 is SQVTM, CDR2 ANQGSEA. CDR3 DNA: TGCAGCGGGGGACAGGGGACCGGAGGTGAGCAGTTCTTC. Residues: CSGGQGTGGEQFF.

The chain is built from TRBV7-3 and TRBJ1-5, with D hard to call. Trimming shortened V by 2 bases and J by 7 bases, and 21 bases separated the two germline ends. CDR1 and CDR2 from the germline V gene are SGHTA and FQGTGA. The CDR3 has 17 residues. CDR3 loop: CASSLPPGIREEQPQHF. The CDR3 DNA is TGTGCCAGCAGCTTACCTCCCGGGATTAGGGAAGAACAGCCCCAGCATTTT.